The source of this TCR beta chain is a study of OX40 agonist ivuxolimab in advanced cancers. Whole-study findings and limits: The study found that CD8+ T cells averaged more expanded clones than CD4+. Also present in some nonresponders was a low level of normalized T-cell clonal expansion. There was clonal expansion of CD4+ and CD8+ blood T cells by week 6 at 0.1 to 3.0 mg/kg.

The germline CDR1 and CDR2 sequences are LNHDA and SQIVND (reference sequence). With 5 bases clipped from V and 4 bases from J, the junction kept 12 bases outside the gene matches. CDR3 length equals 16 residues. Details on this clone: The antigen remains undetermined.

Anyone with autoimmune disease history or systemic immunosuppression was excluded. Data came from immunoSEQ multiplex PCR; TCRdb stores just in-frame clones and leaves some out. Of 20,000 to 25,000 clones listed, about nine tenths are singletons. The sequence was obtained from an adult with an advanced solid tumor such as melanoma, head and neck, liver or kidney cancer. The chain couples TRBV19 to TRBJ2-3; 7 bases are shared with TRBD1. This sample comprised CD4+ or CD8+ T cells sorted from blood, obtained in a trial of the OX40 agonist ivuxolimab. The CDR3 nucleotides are TGTGCCAGTAGTTCCAGGGGACAGCCCCGCGCAGATACGCAGTATTTT. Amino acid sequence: CASSSRGQPRADTQYF.